This T cell receptor beta chain was profiled in a study of regulatory T cells in long-lasting Graves disease. Noted time point: persistent/refractory GD, antithyroid drugs over 5 years with positive TRAb. PBMC RNA served as the TCR library source. To note about this clonotype: Its specificity is unknown.

Germline V gene sequence: CDR1 SGHTA, CDR2 FQGNSA. The CDR3 length is 14 residues. Trimming took off 7 bases at V and 8 bases at J, with 18 bases between the two ends. Arm-PCR of CDR3 regions with iRepertoire HTBI primers generated TCR beta libraries. TCRdb re-called the multiplex PCR reads through MiXCR, storing one row per CDR3 protein. The repertoire holds about 460,000 distinct CDR3 sequences, with about 20% as singletons. Findings of the study overall: Accuracy might have suffered from few samples.

This clonotype originated in a female donor with Graves disease. V and J are TRBV7-2 and TRBJ2-1; tentative D call: TRBD2 (6 bases). The sample in question was peripheral blood mononuclear cells (PBMCs), obtained when the disease was refractory, from a patient treated with antithyroid drugs. The CDR3 region has the DNA TGTGCCAGCACGCCAACTAGTGCTAGCGATGAGCAGTTCTTC. This codes for CASTPTSASDEQFF.